This TCR beta chain was obtained from a study of blood T cell repertoires in COVID-19. Whole-study context: From T cells, B-cell-depleted T cells, or PBMCs came the material, which was cDNA or gDNA.

Germline V gene sequence: CDR1 SGHTA, CDR2 FQGNSA. The length of the CDR3 is 14 residues. V lost 0 bases and J lost 8, with 10 bases in between. Enrolled during active infection, Seattle patients were then followed longitudinally. The protocol was immunoSEQ multiplex PCR, while the TCRdb copy is restricted to in-frame clones and leaves out a portion. The table includes over 50,000 clones, 84% detected once. The sequence was collected from a man aged 55 to 70 with COVID-19, enrolled during active disease. This rearrangement joins TRBV7-2 to TRBJ2-2, with D maybe TRBD1 (6 bases). The sequenced sample consisted of peripheral blood. The DNA of the CDR3 is TGTGCCAGCAGCTTAGCAGCCGGGACAGGGGAGCTGTTTTTT. This encodes CASSLAAGTGELFF.